The 19 T cell receptor beta chains below come from one sample, sequenced in a study of blood T cell repertoires in COVID-19. This table comes from immunoSEQ multiplex PCR, and its TCRdb copy is limited to in-frame clones, with some not included. Here the sample spans 80,000 to 95,000 clones, approximately 87% being singletons. Material: peripheral blood. The source of these receptors is a woman between 65 and 79 years old with acute or convalescent COVID-19.

The V call is TRBV4-3, the J call TRBJ2-1; 9 positions match TRBD1. From germline, CDR1 is LGHNA and CDR2 YSLEER. There are 16 residues in the CDR3. V lost 0 bases and J lost 7; bases outside the gene matches: 7. CDR3 bases: TGCGCCAGCAGCCAAGACTCGGGACAGGGAGGGAATGAGCAGTTCTTC. As protein: CASSQDSGQGGNEQFF.

The chain recombines TRBV29-1 with TRBJ1-2; D ambiguous. CDR3 length: 13 amino acids. Germline V gene sequence: CDR1 SQVTM, CDR2 ANQGSEA. The ends were cut back, 7 bases at V and 6 bases at J, with 18 bases in the middle. CDR3 region: CSGWTLDVNGYTF. CDR3 sequence (DNA): TGCAGCGGATGGACTCTCGATGTCAATGGCTACACCTTC.

V gene TRBV16 combines with J gene TRBJ1-1; the D is unclear. The CDR3 extends over 16 amino acids. Looked up from germline, CDR1 is KGHSY and CDR2 is FQNENV. Trimming cost V 0 bases and J 1 base, with 12 bases left between them. CDR3 residues: CASSQSISLRNTEAFF. The CDR3 DNA reads as TGTGCCAGCAGCCAATCAATTTCTCTCAGGAACACTGAAGCTTTCTTT.

V is TRBV6-5 and J is TRBJ2-7; D is undetermined. The germline gives CDR1 MNHEY, CDR2 SVGAGI. The CDR3 has 14 amino acids. With 4 bases removed from V and 0 bases from J, the gap between germline ends came to 10 bases. The CDR3 sequence: CASSLNSNSYEQYV. For the CDR3, the DNA is TGTGCCAGCAGTTTGAACTCTAACTCCTACGAGCAGTACGTC.

The chain joins TRBV7-8 to TRBJ1-4; D gene unclear. V lost 2 bases and J lost 0, with 4 bases in between. Germline CDR1 SGHVS, CDR2 FQNEAQ. The CDR3 loop spans 14 amino acids. The CDR3: CASSLTATNEKLFF. CDR3 bases: TGTGCCAGCAGCTTAACAGCAACTAATGAAAAACTGTTTTTT.

This chain joins TRBV24-1 and TRBJ1-2; 7 nucleotides line up with TRBD1. With V trimmed by 7 bases and J by 6 bases, 10 bases remained unmatched. The V gene's germline CDR1 is KGHDR and CDR2 SFDVKD. The CDR3 length is 14 residues. DNA for the CDR3: TGTGCCACCAGCCCGACAGGGTTGAATGATGGCTACACCTTC. Its translation is CATSPTGLNDGYTF.

The genes are TRBV5-1 and TRBJ2-5; D perhaps matches TRBD2 (6 bases). The CDR3 has 14 residues. Germline values: CDR1 SGHRS, CDR2 YFSETQ. V gave up 1 base and J gave up 5 bases, with 12 bases separating them. The CDR3 DNA is TGCGCCAGCAGCTTGCTCCCAGGGAGGGAGACCCAGTACTTC. This encodes CASSLLPGRETQYF. Full variable domain (remainder filled in from reference TRBV5-1 and TRBJ2-5): KAGVTQTPRYLIKTRGQQVTLSCSPISGHRSVSWYQQTPGQGLQFLFEYFSETQRNKGNFPGRFSGRQFSNSRSEMNVSTLELGDSALYLCASSLLPGRETQYFGPGTRLLVL.

The chain carries TRBV19 and TRBJ1-2; D is unclear. Trimming pared 7 bases from V and 5 bases from J, leaving 14 bases between. Germline lookup yields CDR1 LNHDA and CDR2 SQIVND (reference sequence). This CDR3 has 13 residues. CDR3 residues: CASTTSPGYGYTF. CDR3 sequence (DNA): TGTGCCAGTACCACTTCCCCCGGGTATGGCTACACCTTC.

The V call is TRBV7-9, the J call TRBJ1-2; the match to TRBD1 covers 8 bases. The germline CDR1 and CDR2 sequences are SEHNR and FQNEAQ (reference sequence). There are 12 residues in the CDR3. V gave up 11 bases and J gave up 7 bases; unmatched junction bases: 9. In DNA form, the CDR3 reads TGTGCCGTAGACGACAGGGGTCGTGGCTACACCTTC. The encoded protein is CAVDDRGRGYTF.

The CDR3 DNA sequence: TGTGCCAGCAGCTTGTTCCTGCGCGGGGGGAAGGCACCCACAGATACGCAGTATTTT. Encoded protein: CASSLFLRGGKAPTDTQYF. The chain combines TRBV5-6 with TRBJ2-3, with 8 bases matching TRBD2. This CDR3 region has 19 residues. V shed 1 base, J shed 2 bases, and the junction held 15 bases outside the gene matches. In germline, CDR1 is SGHDT, CDR2 YYEEEE.

The chain employs TRBV9 and TRBJ2-6, with D possibly TRBD1 on 5 matching bases. The germline CDR1 and CDR2 sequences are SGDLS and YYNGEE. The V and J ends lost 4 bases and 2 bases respectively, with 7 bases between them. The CDR3 totals 14 residues. CDR3 protein: CASSTRAGANVLTF. The CDR3 coding sequence is TGTGCCAGCAGCACCAGGGCTGGGGCCAACGTCCTGACTTTC.

V is TRBV9 and J is TRBJ2-1, with TRBD1 identical over 7 bases. With 3 bases clipped from V and 6 bases from J, the junction kept 12 bases outside the gene matches. Germline values: CDR1 SGDLS, CDR2 YYNGEE. The CDR3 covers 16 residues. CDR3 DNA sequence: TGTGCCAGCAGCGGGGGGACAGCTGGCTTGATCAATGAGCAGTTCTTC. Amino acid sequence: CASSGGTAGLINEQFF.

This chain uses TRBV7-9 with TRBJ2-5, with D possibly being TRBD2 (5 bases). With 5 bases removed from V and 0 bases from J, the gap between germline ends came to 10 bases. CDR1 and CDR2 (germline): SEHNR, FQNEAQ (reference sequence). The CDR3 has 14 amino acids. In DNA, the CDR3 is TGTGCCAGCAGCCCGTGGCGGGACCAAGAGACCCAGTACTTC. Translation: CASSPWRDQETQYF.

The rearrangement links TRBV6-6 to TRBJ2-2; TRBD1 might be the D (5 bases). There are 14 residues in the CDR3. Germline values: CDR1 MNHNY, CDR2 SVGAGI (reference sequence). The V and J ends lost 8 bases and 1 base respectively, with 11 bases between them. The CDR3 loop is CASFLTGNTGELFF. The CDR3 DNA reads TGTGCCAGCTTCCTAACAGGGAACACCGGGGAGCTGTTTTTT.

This sequence joins TRBV5-1 and TRBJ1-4; D may be TRBD1 (6 bases). The CDR3 is 16 amino acids. V lost 4 bases to trimming and J lost 5 bases, with 18 bases between them. Germline V CDR1 and CDR2: SGHRS, YFSETQ. CDR3 loop: CASSLPSPGTNEKLFF. The CDR3 region has the DNA TGCGCCAGCAGCCTACCTTCGCCGGGGACAAATGAAAAACTGTTTTTT.

The chain recombines TRBV10-3 with TRBJ1-3; 7 bases agree with TRBD1. Losses at the gene ends were 0 bases for V and 2 bases for J; bases not matched to a gene: 1. The CDR3 has 15 amino acids. Germline CDR1 ENHRY, CDR2 SYGVKD. The CDR3 loop is CAISESTGPGNTIYF. The CDR3 DNA is TGTGCCATCAGTGAGTCGACAGGGCCTGGAAACACCATATATTTT.

The J gene is TRBJ2-5, the V gene TRBV4-2, with a weak D call TRBD2 (7 bases). The CDR3 runs to 16 residues. The germline V gene has CDR1 LGHNA and CDR2 YNFKEQ. Trimming pared 1 base from V and 5 bases from J, leaving 17 bases between. The CDR3 is CASSQGSGGRGETQYF. CDR3 DNA sequence: TGTGCCAGCAGCCAAGGGTCCGGGGGGCGCGGGGAGACCCAGTACTTC.

This clone showed up just once. The chain employs TRBV28 and TRBJ2-7; D not resolved. Trimming removed 10 bases at V and 0 bases at J, with 13 bases between. The CDR3 consists of 13 residues. The germline gives CDR1 MDHEN, CDR2 SYDVKM. In DNA form, the CDR3 reads TGTGCCACCCACGGGTCCCCCTCCTACGAGCAGTACGTC. This encodes CATHGSPSYEQYV.

In this sample, this clone turned up once. The chain links TRBV5-4 to TRBJ2-1, with TRBD2 identical over 8 bases. This CDR3 contains 13 residues. Germline CDR1 and CDR2: SGHNT and YYREEE (reference sequence). J gave up 9 bases and V 4 bases, and 6 bases lay outside the gene matches. CDR3 DNA: TGTGCCAGCAGCGCGGGACTAGTAGTTGAGCAGTTCTTC. Its protein is CASSAGLVVEQFF.